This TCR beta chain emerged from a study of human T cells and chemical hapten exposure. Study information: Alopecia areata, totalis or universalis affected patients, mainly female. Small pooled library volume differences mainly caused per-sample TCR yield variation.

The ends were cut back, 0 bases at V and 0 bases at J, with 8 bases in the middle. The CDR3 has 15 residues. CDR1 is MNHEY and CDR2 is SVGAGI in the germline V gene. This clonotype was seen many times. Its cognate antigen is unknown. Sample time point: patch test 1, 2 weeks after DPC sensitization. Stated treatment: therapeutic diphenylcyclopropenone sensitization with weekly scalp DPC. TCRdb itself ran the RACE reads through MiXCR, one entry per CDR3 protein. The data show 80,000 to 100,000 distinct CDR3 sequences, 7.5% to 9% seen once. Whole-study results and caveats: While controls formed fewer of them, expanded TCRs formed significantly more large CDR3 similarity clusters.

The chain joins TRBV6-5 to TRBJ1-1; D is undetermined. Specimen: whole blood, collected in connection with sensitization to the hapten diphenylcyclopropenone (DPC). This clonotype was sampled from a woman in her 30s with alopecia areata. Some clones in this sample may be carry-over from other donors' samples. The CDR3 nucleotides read TGTGCCAGCAGTTACTCGAAACGGATGAACACTGAAGCTTTCTTT. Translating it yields CASSYSKRMNTEAFF.